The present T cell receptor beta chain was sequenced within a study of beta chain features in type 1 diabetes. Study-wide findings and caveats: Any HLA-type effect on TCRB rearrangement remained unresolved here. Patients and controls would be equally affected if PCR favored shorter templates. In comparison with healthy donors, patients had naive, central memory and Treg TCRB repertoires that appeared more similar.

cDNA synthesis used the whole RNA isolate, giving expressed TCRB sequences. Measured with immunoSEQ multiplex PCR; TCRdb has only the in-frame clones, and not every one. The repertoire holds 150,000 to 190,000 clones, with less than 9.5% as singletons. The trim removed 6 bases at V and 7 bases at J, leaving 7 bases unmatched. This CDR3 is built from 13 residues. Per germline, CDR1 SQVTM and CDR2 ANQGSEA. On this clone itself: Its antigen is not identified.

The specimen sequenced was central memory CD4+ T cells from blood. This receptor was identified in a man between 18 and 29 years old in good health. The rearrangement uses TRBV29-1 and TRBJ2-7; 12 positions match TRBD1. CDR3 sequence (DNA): TGCAGCGTACGGGGACAGGGGGCCGGTGAGCAGTACTTC. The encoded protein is CSVRGQGAGEQYF.